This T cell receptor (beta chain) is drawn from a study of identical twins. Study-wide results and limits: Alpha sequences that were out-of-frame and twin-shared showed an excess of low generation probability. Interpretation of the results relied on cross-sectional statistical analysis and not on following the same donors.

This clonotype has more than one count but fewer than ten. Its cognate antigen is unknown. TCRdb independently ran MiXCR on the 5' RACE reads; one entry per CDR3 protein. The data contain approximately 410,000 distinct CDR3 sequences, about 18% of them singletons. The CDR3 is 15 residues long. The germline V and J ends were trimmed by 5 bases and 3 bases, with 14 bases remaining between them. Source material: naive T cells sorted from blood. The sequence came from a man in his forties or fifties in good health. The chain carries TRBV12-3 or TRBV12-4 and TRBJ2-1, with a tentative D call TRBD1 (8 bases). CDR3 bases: TGTGCCAGCAGTGAACAGGGGGGGGGCTACAATGAGCAGTTCTTC. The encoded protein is CASSEQGGGYNEQFF.